Each of the 10 T cell receptor beta chains below was sequenced from the same sample in a study of blood T cell repertoires in COVID-19. The data were produced by immunoSEQ multiplex PCR, yet TCRdb's version contains in-frame clones alone and is incomplete. The sample shows about 270,000 clones, approximately 86% of them seen only once. The specimen sequenced was PBMCs or T cells enriched from blood (not recorded which). The receptors were gathered from a woman aged 18-35 years who had recovered from COVID-19.

This chain links TRBV28 with TRBJ1-2, with 8 bases that match TRBD1. V shed 10 bases and J 8 bases; nucleotides not matched to a gene: 6. The length of the CDR3 is 11 residues. Germline V gives CDR1 MDHEN, CDR2 SYDVKM. DNA for the CDR3: TGTGCCACCAGGACAGGGAGAGGCTACACCTTC. Translating gives CATRTGRGYTF.

The chain employs TRBV9 and TRBJ2-7; tentatively, D is TRBD2 (6 bases). Germline V gene data show CDR1 as SGDLS and CDR2 as YYNGEE. The CDR3 covers 18 residues. V was trimmed by 0 bases and J by 3 bases, leaving 22 bases between them. This CDR3 reads CASSVGRVPLFRNYEQYF. CDR3 coding DNA: TGTGCCAGCAGCGTAGGGAGGGTTCCTCTCTTCCGCAACTACGAGCAGTACTTC.

The gene calls are TRBV28 and TRBJ2-7; 8 positions match TRBD2. This CDR3 spans 24 amino acids. With V trimmed by 3 bases and J by 0 bases, 31 bases remained unmatched. The germline gives CDR1 MDHEN, CDR2 SYDVKM. In DNA form, the CDR3 reads TGTGCCAGCAGTTTTGTTTCCTTTGGTTTCGATGCGGGGGGTGAGTTCGGTAACTCCTACGAGCAGTACTTC. Amino acid sequence: CASSFVSFGFDAGGEFGNSYEQYF. The complete variable domain, with remaining parts taken from reference TRBV28 and TRBJ2-7, reads DVKVTQSSRYLVKRTGEKVFLECVQDMDHENMFWYRQDPGLGLRLIYFSYDVKMKEKGDIPEGYSVSREKKERFSLILESASTNQTSMYLCASSFVSFGFDAGGEFGNSYEQYFGPGTRLTVT.

The J gene is TRBJ2-7, the V gene TRBV7-9; maybe TRBD2 (6 bases). CDR3 length: 14 residues. V lost 6 bases, J lost 3 bases, and 15 bases lay in between. Germline V gene lookup returns CDR1 SEHNR and CDR2 FQNEAQ (reference sequence). As DNA, the CDR3 is TGTGCCAGCAGTTACCCAATAGCGGACTACGAGCAGTACTTC. Its protein is CASSYPIADYEQYF.

This rearrangement joins TRBV29-1 to TRBJ2-7; D perhaps matches TRBD1 (5 bases). The CDR3 sequence is 12 residues long. Trimming took off 4 bases at V and 6 bases at J, with 13 bases between the two ends. Germline V gene data show CDR1 as SQVTM and CDR2 as ANQGSEA. The CDR3 coding sequence is TGCAGCGTTGTGGCAGGGTGGGGCGAGCAGTACTTC. Its protein is CSVVAGWGEQYF.

The V gene is TRBV29-1, the J gene TRBJ2-2; perhaps TRBD2 as D (6 bases). The germline CDR1 and CDR2 sequences are SQVTM and ANQGSEA. The ends were cut back, 6 bases at V and 8 bases at J, with 10 bases in the middle. The CDR3 has 11 residues. The CDR3 is CSVQEGGELFF. The CDR3 DNA reads as TGCAGCGTCCAGGAGGGAGGGGAGCTGTTTTTT.

The V and J genes are TRBV28 and TRBJ2-5, with TRBD1 as a possible D gene (5 bases). Germline V CDR1 and CDR2: MDHEN, SYDVKM. The CDR3 spans 16 residues. V lost 2 bases and J lost 2, with 15 bases in between. In DNA, the CDR3 is TGTGCCAGCAGTTTACTGGCAGGGCCAAAACAAGAGACCCAGTACTTC. Protein sequence: CASSLLAGPKQETQYF.

This chain links TRBV3-1 (or the pseudogene TRBV3-2) with TRBJ2-2; 11 positions match TRBD1. V lost 3 bases to trimming and J lost 6 bases; unmatched junction nucleotides: 3. Germline V gene sequence: CDR1 LGHDT, CDR2 YNNKEL (reference sequence). This CDR3 has 15 residues. The CDR3 coding sequence is TGTGCCAGCAGCCACGGGACAGGGGGAGCCGGGGAGCTGTTTTTT. This encodes CASSHGTGGAGELFF.

The chain is built from TRBV5-1 and TRBJ2-2; 7 nucleotides line up with TRBD1. V shed 0 bases, J shed 0 bases, and the junction held 2 bases outside the gene matches. The CDR3 is 16 amino acids. CDR1 and CDR2 (germline): SGHRS, YFSETQ. As DNA, the CDR3 is TGCGCCAGCAGCTTGGAAGGGGGCCCGAACACCGGGGAGCTGTTTTTT. It translates to CASSLEGGPNTGELFF.

Only one count was recorded for this clone. This rearrangement joins TRBV4-1 to TRBJ2-1; 7 bases are a match to TRBD2. The V segment lost 1 base and the J segment 9 bases; nucleotides outside the gene matches: 6. The CDR3 totals 14 residues. Germline V gene lookup returns CDR1 MGHRA and CDR2 YSYEKL. Here the CDR3 DNA reads TGCGCCAGCAGCCAAGGTCGGTGGGAGGGTGAGCAGTTCTTC. Amino acid sequence: CASSQGRWEGEQFF.